These 29 T cell receptor beta chains originate from one sample sequenced in a study of blood T cells in healthy people across ages. Next came a second PCR, run for about 6 to 12 cycles, which used a sample-barcoded 5' primer along with a J-beta primer mix. One entry per CDR3 protein, called by TCRdb with MiXCR from the 5' RACE reads. The data hold 450,000 to 600,000 distinct CDR3 sequences, with roughly a quarter observed a single time. The same data also went into a second study, on T cells of mothers and their children.

The source material was blood. These receptors all stem from a boy aged 2 to 9 in good health.

The rearrangement joins TRBV4-1 to TRBJ2-1, with unresolved D. V was cut by 0 bases and J by 6 bases, with 15 bases left in between. This CDR3 contains 16 residues. Germline V CDR1 and CDR2: MGHRA, YSYEKL. The CDR3 protein is CASSQDNGGATNEQFF. The CDR3 DNA reads as TGCGCCAGCAGCCAAGATAATGGCGGAGCGACCAATGAGCAGTTCTTC.

The chain couples TRBV10-3 to TRBJ2-5; 9 bases are shared with TRBD1. CDR3 length: 17 amino acids. V shed 3 bases, J shed 5 bases, and the junction held 13 bases outside the gene matches. Per germline, CDR1 ENHRY and CDR2 SYGVKD. DNA for the CDR3: TGTGCCATCAGTGAAAACGCCCGGGACAGGGTGAGGGAGACCCAGTACTTC. Amino acids: CAISENARDRVRETQYF.

This chain connects TRBV12-3 or TRBV12-4 to TRBJ2-5, with D perhaps TRBD1 (5 bases). Trimming removed 5 bases from V and 5 bases from J, with 15 bases in between. There are 14 residues in the CDR3. The CDR3 sequence: CASSIKGAWETQYF. Written as DNA, the CDR3 is TGTGCCAGCAGTATAAAAGGGGCTTGGGAGACCCAGTACTTC.

The chain employs TRBV4-3 and TRBJ2-1; TRBD2 matches 11 bases. CDR1 and CDR2 from the germline V gene are LGHNA and YSLEER. The V and J ends lost 5 bases and 4 bases, in that order; junction bases with no gene match: 10. The length of the CDR3 is 17 residues. CDR3 protein: CASSTRLTSGRYNEQFF. The CDR3, as DNA: TGCGCCAGCAGCACGAGATTAACTAGCGGGAGATACAATGAGCAGTTCTTC.

The CDR3 nucleotides read TGCAGCGTTGTAGACGGGTTCTATGGCTACACCTTC. This codes for CSVVDGFYGYTF. This chain connects TRBV29-1 to TRBJ1-2; no clear D. Trimming took off 4 bases at V and 4 bases at J, with 10 bases between the two ends. This CDR3 comprises 12 residues. Germline V lookup: CDR1 SQVTM, CDR2 ANQGSEA. Filled out from reference TRBV29-1 and TRBJ1-2, the complete variable domain reads SAVISQKPSRDICQRGTSLTIQCQVDSQVTMMFWYRQQPGQSLTLIATANQGSEATYESGFVIDKFPISRPNLTFSTLTVSNMSPEDSSIYLCSVVDGFYGYTFGSGTRLTVV.

In this sample, this clonotype turned up a few times. The rearrangement links TRBV10-3 to TRBJ2-3, with 12 bases fitting TRBD2. CDR1 and CDR2 from the germline V gene are ENHRY and SYGVKD. CDR3 length: 16 residues. The J segment lost 0 bases and the V segment lost 4 bases, leaving 2 bases of the junction unmatched. The CDR3 loop reads CAISVTSGRSTDTQYF. CDR3 bases: TGTGCCATCAGTGTGACTAGCGGGAGAAGCACAGATACGCAGTATTTT.

This rearrangement joins TRBV7-9 to TRBJ2-5; 9 bases line up with TRBD2. Unmatched junction bases numbered 4, after V lost 7 bases and J lost 1 base. The CDR3 runs to 14 residues. In germline, CDR1 is SEHNR, CDR2 FQNEAQ (reference sequence). The CDR3 DNA follows: TGTGCCAGCAAACGACTAGCGGTCCAAGAGACCCAGTACTTC. Translating gives CASKRLAVQETQYF. The full variable domain, its missing parts supplied by reference TRBV7-9 and TRBJ2-5, is DTGVSQNPRHKITKRGQNVTFRCDPISEHNRLYWYRQTLGQGPEFLTYFQNEAQLEKSRLLSDRFSAERPKGSFSTLEIQRTEQGDSAMYLCASKRLAVQETQYFGPGTRLLVL.

This chain links TRBV7-2 with TRBJ2-3, with 8 positions matching TRBD2. Germline V gene data show CDR1 as SGHTA and CDR2 as FQGNSA. This CDR3 spans 14 amino acids. Trimming took 1 base from V and 7 from J; bases not matched to a gene: 4. CDR3 in amino acids: CASSLGLAKNTQYF. Written as DNA, the CDR3 is TGTGCCAGCAGCTTAGGACTAGCGAAGAATACGCAGTATTTT.

This clonotype was seen a handful of times. The J gene is TRBJ2-5, the V gene TRBV10-3; 11 nucleotides match TRBD2. The CDR3 spans 15 residues. Trimming cost V 4 bases and J 2 bases; bases outside gene matches: 3. Germline V gene data show CDR1 as ENHRY and CDR2 as SYGVKD. The chain's CDR3 is CAISGSGGGQETQYF. CDR3 DNA: TGTGCCATCAGTGGTAGCGGGGGGGGACAAGAGACCCAGTACTTC.

This clonotype was seen more than once but under ten times. The CDR3 reads CASSLTRAGANVLTF. The CDR3 nucleotides are TGTGCCAGCAGTTTAACCAGGGCTGGGGCCAACGTCCTGACTTTC. V gene TRBV27 combines with J gene TRBJ2-6; D is perhaps TRBD1 (5 bases). Germline V lookup: CDR1 MNHEY, CDR2 SMNVEV (reference sequence). Trimming shortened V by 2 bases and J by 2 bases, and 7 bases separated the two germline ends. The CDR3 runs to 15 residues.

The CDR3 loop reads CASSLGGQGHHPYEQYF. The CDR3 DNA is TGTGCCAGCAGCTTAGGGGGACAGGGGCACCACCCCTACGAGCAGTACTTC. The chain links TRBV7-2 to TRBJ2-7; 10 bases line up with TRBD1. Germline CDR1 reads SGHTA; CDR2 reads FQGNSA. The CDR3 has 17 amino acids. Trimming took 1 base from V and 2 from J; bases not matched to a gene: 8.

This clonotype showed up just a few times. The V call is TRBV4-3, the J call TRBJ2-1; 7 bases agree with TRBD1. Germline CDR1 reads LGHNA; CDR2 reads YSLEER. V lost 0 bases to trimming and J lost 7 bases; unmatched junction nucleotides: 6. The CDR3 covers 15 residues. CDR3 residues: CASSQEETGPNEQFF. Here the CDR3 DNA reads TGCGCCAGCAGCCAAGAAGAGACAGGGCCGAATGAGCAGTTCTTC.

This chain links TRBV5-1 with TRBJ2-1, with D hard to call. This CDR3 comprises 11 residues. V lost 4 bases to trimming and J lost 14 bases, with 13 bases between them. Germline V gene data show CDR1 as SGHRS and CDR2 as YFSETQ. This CDR3 is CASSKGLMEFF. The DNA for the CDR3 is TGCGCCAGCAGCAAGGGCCTCATGGAGTTCTTC.

This clonotype was counted between two and nine times. The chain links TRBV6-5 to TRBJ2-2; either TRBD1 or TRBD2 may supply D (5 bases each). CDR3 length: 14 residues. Trimming pared 6 bases from V and 6 bases from J, leaving 14 bases between. Germline CDR1 is MNHEY and CDR2 is SVGAGI. The CDR3 here is CASSRRGEAGELFF. The CDR3 DNA sequence: TGTGCCAGCAGCAGACGGGGCGAGGCCGGGGAGCTGTTTTTT.

This chain uses TRBV9 with TRBJ2-5; TRBD2 agrees at 7 bases. The ends lost 7 bases at V and 5 bases at J; junction bases unmatched: 8. The germline V gene encodes CDR1 SGDLS and CDR2 YYNGEE. The CDR3 is made up of 13 amino acids. The CDR3 spells CASAGRVGETQYF. CDR3 DNA sequence: TGTGCCAGCGCAGGGAGGGTAGGGGAGACCCAGTACTTC.

The chain recombines TRBV15 with TRBJ2-7; 9 nucleotides match TRBD1. There are 14 residues in the CDR3. Trimming cost V 3 bases and J 3 bases; bases outside gene matches: 3. Germline values: CDR1 LNHNV, CDR2 YYDKDF (reference sequence). The CDR3 region is CATSSGTGIYEQYF. The CDR3 nucleotides read TGTGCCACCAGCAGCGGGACAGGGATCTACGAGCAGTACTTC.

This clonotype was seen repeatedly, ten times or more. The chain combines TRBV2 with TRBJ2-7; D unclear. Germline V gives CDR1 SNHLY, CDR2 FYNNEI. This CDR3 has 12 residues. V was shortened by 0 bases and J by 7 bases, with 7 bases between the two germline ends. The chain's CDR3 is CASSEARREQYF. In nucleotides, the CDR3 is TGTGCCAGCAGTGAAGCTAGGCGGGAGCAGTACTTC.

The V gene is TRBV4-1, the J gene TRBJ2-7; 7 nucleotides match TRBD2. There are 16 residues in the CDR3. The J segment lost 0 bases and the V segment lost 1 base, leaving 6 bases of the junction unmatched. Germline values: CDR1 MGHRA, CDR2 YSYEKL. In DNA form, the CDR3 reads TGCGCCAGCAGCCAAGGAGCTAGCGGATTCTCCTACGAGCAGTACTTC. It is translated as CASSQGASGFSYEQYF.

This clonotype turned up a few times. The chain employs TRBV5-5 and TRBJ2-1, with D hard to call. Trimming shortened V by 0 bases and J by 0 bases, and 13 bases separated the two germline ends. Germline V gives CDR1 SGHKS, CDR2 YYEKEE (reference sequence). The CDR3 is 17 residues long. CDR3 nucleotides: TGTGCCAGCAGCTTGGCCGGCGGACGCACCTCCTACAATGAGCAGTTCTTC. Translating gives CASSLAGGRTSYNEQFF.

This clonotype was detected a few times. The chain is built from TRBV30 and TRBJ2-7; perhaps TRBD1 as D (5 bases). The CDR3 consists of 12 residues. The germline gives CDR1 GTSNPN, CDR2 SVGIG (reference sequence). CDR3 sequence reads: CATSQGLYEQYF. As DNA, the CDR3 is TGTGCGACCTCGCAGGGTCTCTACGAGCAGTACTTC.

This chain links TRBV5-1 with TRBJ1-4; D is ambiguous. The CDR3 is 14 residues long. V dropped 4 bases and J dropped 8 bases, with 15 bases sitting between them. In germline, CDR1 is SGHRS, CDR2 YFSETQ. Here the CDR3 reads CASSNGLEGEKLFF. The CDR3 nucleotides read TGCGCCAGCAGCAATGGACTGGAGGGCGAAAAACTGTTTTTT. Using reference TRBV5-1 and TRBJ1-4 for the parts outside the CDR3, the full variable domain is KAGVTQTPRYLIKTRGQQVTLSCSPISGHRSVSWYQQTPGQGLQFLFEYFSETQRNKGNFPGRFSGRQFSNSRSEMNVSTLELGDSALYLCASSNGLEGEKLFFGSGTQLSVL.

The chain joins TRBV29-1 to TRBJ2-3, with a weak D call TRBD2 (6 bases). The germline V and J ends were trimmed by 2 bases and 6 bases, with 15 bases remaining between them. This CDR3 spans 14 amino acids. CDR1 and CDR2 (germline): SQVTM, ANQGSEA. CDR3 sequence reads: CSVENERARDTQYF. In DNA, the CDR3 is TGCAGCGTTGAAAACGAGCGGGCGCGGGATACGCAGTATTTT.

The rearrangement links TRBV28 to TRBJ2-3; D might be TRBD1 (6 bases). With 1 base removed from V and 5 bases from J, the gap between germline ends came to 10 bases. This CDR3 has 14 amino acids. CDR1 is MDHEN and CDR2 is SYDVKM in the germline V gene. CDR3 in amino acids: CASSLLGAGDTQYF. In DNA, the CDR3 is TGTGCCAGCAGTTTATTGGGGGCCGGAGATACGCAGTATTTT. Looking up the rest from reference TRBV28 and TRBJ2-3 gives the full variable domain: DVKVTQSSRYLVKRTGEKVFLECVQDMDHENMFWYRQDPGLGLRLIYFSYDVKMKEKGDIPEGYSVSREKKERFSLILESASTNQTSMYLCASSLLGAGDTQYFGPGTRLTVL.

This chain links TRBV25-1 with TRBJ2-5; a weak D match, TRBD1 (5 bases). This CDR3 comprises 15 residues. Germline values: CDR1 MGHDK, CDR2 SYGVNS. V lost 5 bases, J lost 7 bases, and 20 bases lay in between. Here the CDR3 reads CASSPQMDRTGTQYF. Written as DNA, the CDR3 is TGTGCCAGCAGTCCACAAATGGACCGTACAGGGACCCAGTACTTC.

The rearrangement joins TRBV14 to TRBJ2-1; the D call may be TRBD1 or TRBD2 (5 bases each). The end of the DNA aligns better with TRBJ2-7, so the J call may be wrong. Germline V gene lookup returns CDR1 SGHDN and CDR2 FVKESK. The length of the CDR3 is 15 residues. This CDR3 reads CASSKRDGKTYEQYF. CDR3 sequence (DNA): TGTGCCAGCAGCAAACGGGACGGGAAGACCTACGAGCAGTACTTC.

The rearrangement links TRBV6-5 to TRBJ2-5, with 7 bases aligning to TRBD1. With the DNA end fitting TRBJ2-7 better, the J assignment may be wrong. CDR1 is MNHEY and CDR2 is SVGAGI in the germline V gene. The CDR3 has 16 amino acids. CDR3: CASSSSRRTGTYEQYF. The CDR3 bases are TGTGCCAGCAGTTCCTCCCGAAGGACAGGTACTTACGAGCAGTACTTC.

The chain uses TRBV6-5 and TRBJ2-5; TRBD2 matches 9 bases. TRBJ2-7 explains the end of the DNA better; the J call may be wrong. The V gene's germline CDR1 is MNHEY and CDR2 SVGAGI. The CDR3 has 15 amino acids. This CDR3 is CASSRAGGGSYEQYF. The CDR3, as DNA: TGTGCCAGCAGTCGAGCGGGGGGAGGATCGTACGAGCAGTACTTC.

This clonotype was seen only a few times. V gene TRBV27 combines with J gene TRBJ2-7; 10 bases match TRBD1. J gave up 6 bases and V 8 bases, and 4 bases lay outside the gene matches. This CDR3 is 12 amino acids long. The germline V gene has CDR1 MNHEY and CDR2 SMNVEV (reference sequence). CDR3 in DNA: TGTGCCAGCGGGGACAGGGGTATCGAGCAGTACTTC. It encodes CASGDRGIEQYF.

In its sample, this clonotype was seen a few times. This chain uses TRBV13 with TRBJ2-5; 11 bases map to TRBD2. Germline trimming cut 5 bases from V and 5 bases from J; bases unmatched to any gene: 10. The germline CDR1 and CDR2 sequences are PRHDT and FYEKMQ (reference sequence). This CDR3 has 16 residues. The CDR3 DNA is TGTGCCAGCAGCATCTATAGCGGGGGGGCCGGGGAGACCCAGTACTTC. Its translation is CASSIYSGGAGETQYF.